Here is one TCR beta chain with its context. The target antigen is unknown. This sample is part of a study of cytomegalovirus exposure and HLA in healthy donors. Study information: Genotyping of some 400 donors showed that roughly 83% belonged to the Caucasian-associated ancestry cluster. Regarding the study as a whole: In a later analysis, an Asian-associated ancestry cluster reportedly showed fewer N-insertions than the roughly 650-donor mean.

The J segment lost 3 bases and the V segment lost 4 bases, leaving 9 bases of the junction unmatched. The germline V gene has CDR1 SGHRS and CDR2 YFSETQ. The CDR3 spans 16 residues. It was with 60 Vbeta and 13 Jbeta primers that the PCR ran. Using immunoSEQ multiplex PCR, the repertoire was profiled, and TCRdb retains in-frame clones only, with some absent. The sample includes approximately 210,000 clones, roughly 77% of them seen just once. This receptor was obtained from a male donor in good health and CMV-seropositive. The genes are TRBV5-1 and TRBJ2-1; 8 bases are a match to TRBD2. The sequencing sample was made of PBMCs. The CDR3 bases are TGCGCCAGCAGCCTGCGGGTTAGCGGGAACTACAATGAGCAGTTCTTC. It specifies CASSLRVSGNYNEQFF.